A single sample gave rise to the 30 T cell receptor beta chains below, sequenced in a study of Ad26.COV2.S vaccination and SARS-CoV-2 variants. The method was immunoSEQ multiplex PCR; TCRdb's version includes in-frame clones alone and lacks a portion of them. The data hold hundreds of thousands of clones, with approximately 81% observed a single time. Treatment given: roughly 19 received Ad26.COV2.S at low or high dose, single or two shots; about 5 received placebo; per-sample allocation not given. Repertoires come from day 63 after the first vaccine or placebo injection. The sample consisted of peripheral blood, taken in a trial of Ad26.COV2.S vaccine versus placebo. These receptors originate from a person between 18 and 65 years old who received the Ad26.COV2.S COVID-19 vaccine or a placebo.

A single count supports this clone. The gene calls are TRBV24-1 and TRBJ1-5; D unclear. V lost 4 bases to trimming and J lost 0 bases, with 3 bases between them. This CDR3 contains 13 residues. Per the germline V gene, CDR1 is KGHDR and CDR2 is SFDVKD. CDR3 region: CATSEYSNQPQHF. The CDR3 DNA reads TGTGCCACCAGTGAATATAGCAATCAGCCCCAGCATTTT.

The chain links TRBV11-2 to TRBJ2-3, with TRBD2 matching over 7 bases. Germline trimming cut 6 bases from V and 2 bases from J; bases unmatched to any gene: 2. Per germline, CDR1 SGHAT and CDR2 FQNNGV. The CDR3 length is 13 residues. The CDR3 spells CASRGGYTDTQYF. Here the CDR3 DNA reads TGTGCCAGCAGGGGGGGGTACACAGATACGCAGTATTTT.

The rearrangement links TRBV6-5 to TRBJ1-5; D not certain. The CDR3 totals 13 residues. V was clipped by 8 bases and J by 1 base, with 9 bases between them. Per germline, CDR1 MNHEY and CDR2 SVGAGI. CDR3 sequence: CASGLLSNQPQHF. DNA for the CDR3: TGTGCCAGCGGGCTTTTGAGCAATCAGCCCCAGCATTTT.

The rearrangement uses TRBV28 and TRBJ2-1; D is uncertain. Germline-derived CDR1 and CDR2 are MDHEN and SYDVKM. V was pared by 8 bases and J by 12 bases, with 17 bases between. There are 12 residues in the CDR3. The CDR3, as DNA: TGTGCCAGCTCCTCGCCCGCCTCTGTGCAGTTCTTC. It translates to CASSSPASVQFF.

This chain links TRBV10-2 with TRBJ1-1; D is unresolved. Per the germline V gene, CDR1 is WSHSY and CDR2 is SAAADI. V was cut by 4 bases and J by 5 bases, with 11 bases left in between. CDR3 length: 13 amino acids. CDR3 nucleotide sequence: TGCGCCAGCAGTGCAAACTGGGAAACTGAAGCTTTCTTT. Protein sequence: CASSANWETEAFF.

This rearrangement joins TRBV12-3 or TRBV12-4 to TRBJ2-7; 8 nucleotides match TRBD1. The junction had 3 bases not matched to a gene; V was cut back by 5 bases and J by 3 bases. The CDR3 has 13 residues. The CDR3 loop reads CASSVTGGYEQYF. The CDR3 DNA reads TGTGCCAGCAGTGTAACAGGGGGCTACGAGCAGTACTTC.

The rearrangement joins TRBV10-3 to TRBJ2-7, with 11 bases matching TRBD2. There are 16 residues in the CDR3. Germline V gene lookup returns CDR1 ENHRY and CDR2 SYGVKD. The V segment lost 2 bases and the J segment 0 bases; nucleotides outside the gene matches: 3. The DNA for the CDR3 is TGTGCCATCAGTGAGCAGGGACTAGCGGTCTCCTACGAGCAGTACTTC. Protein product: CAISEQGLAVSYEQYF.

The gene calls are TRBV27 and TRBJ2-7, with 11 nucleotides matching TRBD1. V was pared by 5 bases and J by 6 bases, with 9 bases of the junction left unmatched. This CDR3 region has 15 residues. Germline values: CDR1 MNHEY, CDR2 SMNVEV (reference sequence). The CDR3 sequence: CASSGGTGGSLEQYF. The CDR3 nucleotides are TGTGCCAGCAGTGGGGGGACAGGGGGATCACTCGAGCAGTACTTC.

The rearrangement uses TRBV7-2 and TRBJ2-5, with TRBD2 matching 8 bases. Per germline, CDR1 SGHTA and CDR2 FQGNSA. The CDR3 is 17 amino acids. J was trimmed by 5 bases and V by 2 bases; bases with no gene match: 13. The DNA for the CDR3 is TGTGCCAGCAGCTTAAGCTATAGTGCGGGGGGCGCGGAGACCCAGTACTTC. It yields the protein CASSLSYSAGGAETQYF.

The chain couples TRBV19 to TRBJ1-2, with 8 bases identical to TRBD1. Germline V gene data show CDR1 as LNHDA and CDR2 as SQIVND (reference sequence). The CDR3 has 17 amino acids. Losses at the gene ends were 5 bases for V and 8 bases for J; bases not matched to a gene: 19. The CDR3 loop is CASSLSWTGRASFGYTF. DNA of the CDR3: TGTGCCAGTAGTCTCTCTTGGACAGGGAGGGCCTCTTTCGGCTACACCTTC. Filled out from reference TRBV19 and TRBJ1-2, the complete variable domain reads DGGITQSPKYLFRKEGQNVTLSCEQNLNHDAMYWYRQDPGQGLRLIYYSQIVNDFQKGDIAEGYSVSREKKESFPLTVTSAQKNPTAFYLCASSLSWTGRASFGYTFGSGTRLTVV.

V usage is TRBV15 and J usage is TRBJ2-5, with 15 bases matching TRBD2. Germline trimming cut 3 bases from V and 3 bases from J; bases unmatched to any gene: 14. CDR1 is LNHNV and CDR2 is YYDKDF in the germline V gene (reference sequence). There are 20 residues in the CDR3. The CDR3 nucleotides are TGTGCCACCAGCAGTTTTGGGTTGTTGGGACTAGCGGGAGGTAAAGAGACCCAGTACTTC. Translating it yields CATSSFGLLGLAGGKETQYF.

This clone has a single count. The CDR3 is CARAHSYNEQFF. CDR3 in DNA: TGTGCCCGTGCCCACTCCTACAATGAGCAGTTCTTC. The chain couples TRBV30 to TRBJ2-1; D is ambiguous. CDR3 length: 12 residues. With 8 bases removed from V and 0 bases from J, the gap between germline ends came to 8 bases. Per germline, CDR1 GTSNPN and CDR2 SVGIG (reference sequence).

This chain uses TRBV19 with TRBJ2-7; tentative D call: TRBD1 (6 bases). Germline CDR1 LNHDA, CDR2 SQIVND (reference sequence). Deletions cut 4 bases from V and 2 bases from J, with 18 bases between. CDR3 length equals 16 residues. CDR3 amino acids: CASSTARTATTYEQYF. CDR3 coding DNA: TGTGCCAGTAGTACGGCCCGGACAGCTACTACCTACGAGCAGTACTTC.

The chain links TRBV28 to TRBJ1-1; no clear D gene. CDR1 is MDHEN and CDR2 is SYDVKM in the germline V gene. The CDR3 consists of 14 residues. The V end was cut by 1 base, the J end by 3 bases, with 9 bases between. CDR3 sequence reads: CASSLSGRYTEAFF. The CDR3 DNA follows: TGTGCCAGCAGTTTATCCGGAAGATACACTGAAGCTTTCTTT.

This chain uses TRBV5-1 with TRBJ2-3; 8 bases match TRBD2. Germline lookup yields CDR1 SGHRS and CDR2 YFSETQ. V lost 2 bases to trimming and J lost 3 bases; unmatched junction nucleotides: 5. The CDR3 is made up of 15 amino acids. CDR3 amino acids: CASSFPGGPTDTQYF. The CDR3 DNA reads as TGCGCCAGCAGCTTCCCGGGGGGGCCGACAGATACGCAGTATTTT.

The chain joins TRBV30 to TRBJ1-1; 9 bases line up with TRBD1. Germline lookup yields CDR1 GTSNPN and CDR2 SVGIG (reference sequence). CDR3 length: 14 residues. V dropped 4 bases and J dropped 5; count of bases not matched to a gene: 8. The CDR3 sequence is CAWNLQGARTEAFF. CDR3 bases: TGTGCCTGGAACTTACAGGGGGCGCGGACTGAAGCTTTCTTT.

Notes on this clone: The same CDR3 can be traced to other DNA sequences in this sample. The chain is built from TRBV7-2 and TRBJ2-7; D ambiguous. Trimming took off 0 bases at V and 3 bases at J, with 3 bases between the two ends. Per germline, CDR1 SGHTA and CDR2 FQGNSA. The CDR3 runs 12 residues. This CDR3 is CASSLAYYEQYF. CDR3 nucleotides: TGTGCCAGCAGCTTAGCTTACTACGAGCAGTACTTC.

The V gene is TRBV3-1 (or the pseudogene TRBV3-2), the J gene TRBJ2-2; D remains ambiguous. Between the trimmed V and J ends, which lost 0 bases and 6 bases, there was a span of 11 bases. The CDR3 covers 15 residues. CDR1 and CDR2 (germline): LGHDT, YNNKEL (reference sequence). The CDR3 DNA reads as TGTGCCAGCAGCCAAGATGGACGTGGGTCCGGGGAGCTGTTTTTT. Protein product: CASSQDGRGSGELFF.

The chain has TRBV30 and TRBJ1-2; 8 nucleotides align to TRBD1. The CDR3 length is 12 residues. CDR1 is GTSNPN, CDR2 SVGIG, per germline (reference sequence). V gave up 3 bases and J gave up 12 bases; unmatched junction bases: 9. The CDR3: CAWSGLRTGNTF. Here the CDR3 DNA reads TGTGCCTGGAGCGGTCTTAGGACAGGGAACACCTTC.

This clone appeared a single time. The sample holds other DNA sequences that translate to the same CDR3. This chain connects TRBV2 to TRBJ2-5; D could derive from TRBD1 or TRBD2 (5 bases each). CDR1 and CDR2 (germline): SNHLY, FYNNEI. Trimming stripped 4 bases from V and 1 base from J, with 10 bases between. The CDR3 spans 14 residues. CDR3 residues: CASSVAGTQETQYF. CDR3 in DNA: TGTGCCAGCAGTGTCGCAGGGACCCAAGAGACCCAGTACTTC.

CDR3 sequence: CASIGAGVNTEAFF. The CDR3 nucleotides are TGTGCCAGTATCGGCGCAGGCGTGAACACTGAAGCTTTCTTT. The chain joins TRBV19 to TRBJ1-1; D is unresolved. The CDR3 loop spans 14 amino acids. The V and J ends lost 7 bases and 0 bases respectively, with 12 bases between them. Germline V gene data show CDR1 as LNHDA and CDR2 as SQIVND (reference sequence).

The chain recombines TRBV3-1 (or the pseudogene TRBV3-2) with TRBJ1-2, with D possibly TRBD1 on 5 matching bases. The CDR3 totals 15 residues. The V gene lost 1 base and the J gene lost 2 bases, with 11 bases spanning the gap. Germline V gene lookup returns CDR1 LGHDT and CDR2 YNNKEL (reference sequence). The CDR3 DNA sequence: TGTGCCAGCAGCCAAGTAAGTGGGGACAACTATGGCTACACCTTC. As protein: CASSQVSGDNYGYTF.

V usage is TRBV2 and J usage is TRBJ2-5; D unclear. The CDR3 totals 14 residues. V gave up 7 bases and J gave up 2 bases, with 14 bases separating them. Germline CDR1 reads SNHLY; CDR2 reads FYNNEI. The chain's CDR3 is CASTDGTLQETQYF. Here the CDR3 DNA reads TGTGCCAGCACCGATGGAACCCTACAAGAGACCCAGTACTTC.

J is TRBJ2-5 and V is TRBV7-2, with TRBD2 matching over 9 bases. Looked up from germline, CDR1 is SGHTA and CDR2 is FQGNSA. V trimming: 5 bases; J trimming: 3 bases; junction bases outside the gene matches: 4. CDR3 length equals 14 residues. CDR3 sequence (DNA): TGTGCCAGCAGCACCTCTAGCGGGGAAGAGACCCAGTACTTC. It codes for CASSTSSGEETQYF.

The V gene is TRBV4-1, the J gene TRBJ2-6; TRBD1 matches at 7 bases. This CDR3 has 16 residues. V lost 2 bases, J lost 2 bases, and 3 bases stayed unmatched. CDR1 and CDR2 from the germline V gene are MGHRA and YSYEKL. In DNA form, the CDR3 reads TGCGCCAGCAGCCAAACAACAGGGGCTGGGGCCAACGTCCTGACTTTC. It specifies CASSQTTGAGANVLTF.

This chain connects TRBV10-2 to TRBJ2-3; tentatively, D is TRBD1 (6 bases). The CDR3 consists of 14 residues. Germline loops: CDR1 WSHSY, CDR2 SAAADI. V was trimmed by 3 bases and J by 4 bases, leaving 11 bases between them. The CDR3 bases are TGCGCCAGCAGTGATCATACAGGGCCAGATACGCAGTATTTT. Translation gives CASSDHTGPDTQYF.

This clone was found a few times. V gene TRBV12-2 combines with J gene TRBJ1-5. TRBV12-2 is given as a pseudogene. This CDR3 comprises 15 residues. The CDR3 DNA follows: TGTGCAAGTCGCCCCCACGGGGGGCCTAATCAGCCCCAGCATTTT. As protein: CASRPHGGPNQPQHF.

This chain joins TRBV11-2 and TRBJ1-1; 7 positions match TRBD1. This CDR3 has 13 residues. The V gene end was trimmed by 5 bases and the J gene end by 7 bases; junction bases not matched to a gene: 7. Germline lookup yields CDR1 SGHAT and CDR2 FQNNGV. The CDR3 nucleotides read TGTGCCAGCAGCCGGGTTCAGGGGGGTGAAGCTTTCTTT. This translates into CASSRVQGGEAFF.

Points on this clone: Given a much more abundant clone one base away, this may be a read error. This chain joins TRBV5-4 and TRBJ1-2; TRBD1 matches at 8 bases. There are 13 residues in the CDR3. V lost 4 bases, J lost 4 bases, and 3 bases stayed unmatched. Germline loops: CDR1 SGHNT, CDR2 YYREEE (reference sequence). CDR3 region: CASSPDRAYGYTF. CDR3 nucleotides: TGTGCCAGCAGCCCGGACAGGGCCTATGGCTACACCTTC.

The chain carries TRBV29-1 and TRBJ2-7; 7 bases align to TRBD1. J gave up 2 bases and V 7 bases, and 5 bases lay outside the gene matches. Germline V gives CDR1 SQVTM, CDR2 ANQGSEA. The length of the CDR3 is 12 residues. In DNA, the CDR3 is TGCAGCGGAAGGGACAGAGCCTACGAGCAGTACTTC. It yields the protein CSGRDRAYEQYF.